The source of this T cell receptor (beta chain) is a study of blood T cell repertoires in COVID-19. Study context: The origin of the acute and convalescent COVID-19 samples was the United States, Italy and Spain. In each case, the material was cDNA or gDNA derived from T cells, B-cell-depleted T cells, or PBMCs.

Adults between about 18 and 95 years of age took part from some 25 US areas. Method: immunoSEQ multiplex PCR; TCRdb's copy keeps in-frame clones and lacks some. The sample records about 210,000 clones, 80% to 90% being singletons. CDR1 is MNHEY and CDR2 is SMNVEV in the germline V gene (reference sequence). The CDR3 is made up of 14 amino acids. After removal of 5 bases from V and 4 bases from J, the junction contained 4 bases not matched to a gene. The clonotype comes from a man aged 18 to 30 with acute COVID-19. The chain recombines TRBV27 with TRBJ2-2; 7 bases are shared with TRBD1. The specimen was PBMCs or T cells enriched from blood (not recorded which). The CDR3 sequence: CASSRQGFTGELFF. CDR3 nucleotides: TGTGCCAGCAGTAGACAGGGTTTCACCGGGGAGCTGTTTTTT.